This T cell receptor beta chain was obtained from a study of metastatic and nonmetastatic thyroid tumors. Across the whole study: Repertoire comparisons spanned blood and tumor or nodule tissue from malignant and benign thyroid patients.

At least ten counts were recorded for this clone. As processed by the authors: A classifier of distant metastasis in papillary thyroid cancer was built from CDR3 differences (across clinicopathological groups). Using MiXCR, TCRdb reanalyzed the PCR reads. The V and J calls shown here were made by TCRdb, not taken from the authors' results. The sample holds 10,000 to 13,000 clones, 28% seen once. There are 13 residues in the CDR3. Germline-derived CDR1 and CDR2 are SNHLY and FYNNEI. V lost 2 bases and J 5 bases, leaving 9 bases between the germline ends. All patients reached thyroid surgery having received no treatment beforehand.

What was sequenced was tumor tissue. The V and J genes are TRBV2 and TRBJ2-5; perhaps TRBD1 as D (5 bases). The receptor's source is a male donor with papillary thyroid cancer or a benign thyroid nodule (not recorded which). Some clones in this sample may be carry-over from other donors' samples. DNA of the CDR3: TGTGCCAGCAGTGAAAGCAGGGTTGAGACCCAGTACTTC. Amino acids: CASSESRVETQYF.